The entry below gives a single T cell receptor (beta chain) sequence along with its context. The data derive from a study of T cell repertoires in cytomegalovirus infection. Looking at the study overall: In public TCR beta signatures, there were indications of both CMV infection and matching HLA type.

This CDR3 spans 13 amino acids. V lost 7 bases to trimming and J lost 9 bases, with 16 bases between them. Germline V gene lookup returns CDR1 SEHNR and CDR2 FQNEAQ (reference sequence). Using its own MiXCR run on the reads, TCRdb lists one record per CDR3 protein. The profile shows a few hundred thousand distinct CDR3 sequences, around a quarter of them singletons. This chain links TRBV7-9 with TRBJ2-1; D is possibly TRBD2 (5 bases). The clonotype originates from a human donor in good health (CMV status not recorded). Some clones in this sample may be carry-over from other donors' samples. What was sequenced was PBMCs. CDR3 coding DNA: TGTGCCAGCACCTTCTTTTCGACTATTGAGCAGTTCTTC. Its translation: CASTFFSTIEQFF.